The clone carrying this TCR beta chain was recorded a few times. The data originate from a study of shared clonotypes between healthy human individuals. Sequencing used immunoSEQ multiplex PCR; TCRdb keeps in-frame clones, though not all of them. Altogether 450,000 to 500,000 clones are present, 81% being singletons, with the ten largest covering over 9.5%. The study drew all its donors from Caucasian adults living in Nashville, Tennessee. The germline gives CDR1 LNHDA, CDR2 SQIVND (reference sequence). This CDR3 has 14 amino acids. V lost 1 base and J 5 bases, leaving 12 bases between the germline ends.

The TCR was taken from a woman aged 40 to 50 in good health. Some clones in this sample may be carry-over from other donors' samples. Material: PBMCs. The chain has TRBV19 and TRBJ2-7, with D maybe TRBD2 (5 bases). Here the CDR3 DNA reads TGTGCCAGTAGTATAGGTGGGAGTAGTCACGAGCAGTACTTC. Its translation: CASSIGGSSHEQYF.